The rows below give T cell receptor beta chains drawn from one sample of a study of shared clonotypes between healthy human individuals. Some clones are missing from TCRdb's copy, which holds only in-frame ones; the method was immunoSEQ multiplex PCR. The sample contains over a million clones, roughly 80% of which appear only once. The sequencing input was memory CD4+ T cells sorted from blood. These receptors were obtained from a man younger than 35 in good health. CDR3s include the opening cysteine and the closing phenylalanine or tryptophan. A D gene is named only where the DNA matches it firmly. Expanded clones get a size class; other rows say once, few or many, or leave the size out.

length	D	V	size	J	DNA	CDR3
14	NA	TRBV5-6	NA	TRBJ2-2	TGTGCCAGCAGCTCACAGAGCTACACCGGGGAGCTGTTTTTT	CASSSQSYTGELFF
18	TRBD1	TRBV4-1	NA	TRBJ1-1	TGCGCCAGCAGCCGTCCCTGGGGGACAGGGGGGTCGGGCACTGAAGCTTTCTTT	CASSRPWGTGGSGTEAFF
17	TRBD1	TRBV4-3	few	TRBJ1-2	TGCGCCAGCAGCAGCATTCTCGGACAGGATGGGACCCACGGCTACACCTTC	CASSSILGQDGTHGYTF
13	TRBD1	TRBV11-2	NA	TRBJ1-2	TGTGCCAGCAGCCCCGACAGGGACTATGGCTACACCTTC	CASSPDRDYGYTF
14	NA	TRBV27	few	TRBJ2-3	TGTGCCAGCAGCATCGGACAGTTCGCAGATACGCAGTATTTT	CASSIGQFADTQYF
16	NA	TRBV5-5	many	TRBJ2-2	TGTGCCAGCAGCCGGGGCCCAGGGGGGGACACCGGGGAGCTGTTTTTT	CASSRGPGGDTGELFF
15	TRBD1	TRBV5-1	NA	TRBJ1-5	TGCGCCAGCAGCCCTGGACAGGGGGGGTATCAGCCCCAGCATTTT	CASSPGQGGYQPQHF
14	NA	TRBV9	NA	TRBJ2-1	TGTGCCAGCAGTGTTGGTGGCTCCTACAATGAGCAGTTCTTC	CASSVGGSYNEQFF
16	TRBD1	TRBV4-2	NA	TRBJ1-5	TGTGCCAGCAGCCAAGATCGAGGACAGGGCAATCAGCCCCAGCATTTT	CASSQDRGQGNQPQHF
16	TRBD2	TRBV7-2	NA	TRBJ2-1	TGTGCCAGCAGTTTACCCGGGACTAGCGGGAGATCTGAGCAGTTCTTC	CASSLPGTSGRSEQFF
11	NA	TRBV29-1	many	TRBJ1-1	TGCAGCGTTAGTATGAACACTGAAGCTTTCTTT	CSVSMNTEAFF
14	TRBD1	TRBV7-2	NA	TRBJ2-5	TGTGCCAGCAGCATGGGACAGGTCCAAGAGACCCAGTACTTC	CASSMGQVQETQYF
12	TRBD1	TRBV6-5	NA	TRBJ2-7	TGTGCCAGCAAGGGACAGGCCTACGAGCAGTACTTC	CASKGQAYEQYF
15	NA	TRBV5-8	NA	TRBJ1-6	TGTGCCAGCAGCTTAAGACAGAGTTATAATTCACCCCTCCACTTT	CASSLRQSYNSPLHF
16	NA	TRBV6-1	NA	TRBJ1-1	TGTGCCAGCAGTGAAGCGCCTGGGACGGTGAACACTGAAGCTTTCTTT	CASSEAPGTVNTEAFF